This T cell receptor (beta chain) was documented in a study of blood T cell repertoires in COVID-19 (dated by TCRdb to 2018 to 2021). Describing the broader study: Samples from collaborators originated in the United States, Italy and Spain and spanned both the acute and convalescent phases of COVID-19. The prospective study material was composed of cDNA or gDNA derived from T cells, B-cell-depleted T cells, or PBMCs. Where available, HLA class I and class II types were taken from metadata supplied by the sample provider and were not determined by assay-based typing. Sample metadata almost always included a de-identified subject ID, COVID-19 status, age in years and sex. Samples came from the ongoing ImmuneRACE study (first 160 participants) plus 1,254 subjects from 6 global collaborators. The repertoires were made available in a free public database intended to serve as a resource for research on the immune response to SARS-CoV-2. Deeply sampled blood TCRbeta repertoires from subjects exposed to, actively infected with, or recovered from COVID-19 were included in the dataset. Study-wide findings and limitations: Clinical and demographic metadata were provided uncurated, with the amount varying by source and participant.

Each collaborating institution followed its own protocols to collect whole blood in K2EDTA tubes. Collaborator samples were shipped for TCRbeta analysis as frozen whole blood, isolated PBMCs, or DNA extracted from either sample type. CDR1 and CDR2, looked up from the germline V gene (reference sequence), are MNHEY and SMNVEV. The CDR3 goes from the cysteine to the phenylalanine over 15 residues. Only the CDR3 portion is preserved as DNA: 45 bases, with reading frame beginning at the first base. The germline V end is reduced by 5 bases and the J end by 5 bases; junction bases left unmatched: 5. On this clone itself: The antigen it recognizes is unknown. The record has no base qualities; no much larger clone is one base away.

The immunoSEQ Assay, a bias-controlled multiplex PCR, was used to amplify TCRbeta CDR3 regions from genomic DNA. The authors' pipeline ran thus. The number of nucleated cells in each sample was estimated by amplification of reference gene primers within the assay. Sequence reads were collapsed and filtered to measure the absolute abundance of every unique TCRbeta CDR3 rearrangement. For each sample, productive Simpson clonality was calculated by taking the square root of Simpson's diversity index across productive rearrangements. TCRdb stores this immuneACCESS table with in-frame sequences only. Part of the clones is absent; in the studies checked, under half of the shortfall reflects unresolved V genes, and no reason is known for the rest. The V and J calls and clone size were taken over from that table, and D and trimming were inferred from the DNA. The sample table records 130,000 to 150,000 clones; more than 80% of these occur just once. Under 3.5% of the sample is in the top ten clones.

The sequence derives from a woman aged 60-75 years with active COVID-19. Sequenced material: peripheral blood. Here the chain combines TRBV27 and TRBJ2-2; 10 middle bases align to TRBD2. The nucleotide sequence reads as follows: TGTGCCAGCAGTCTAGCGGGAGAGCTTACCGGGGAGCTGTTTTTT. Protein translation: CASSLAGELTGELFF.